Detailed here is one T cell receptor beta chain. The data originate from a study of monozygotic twins with cystic fibrosis. The CDR3 has 14 amino acids. Germline assignment: CDR1 LNHDA and CDR2 SQIVND (reference sequence). The V end was cut by 1 base, the J end by 3 bases, with 9 bases between. Clones were read by immunoSEQ multiplex PCR, and TCRdb kept only the in-frame ones, dropping some. The sample records roughly 13,000 clones, 85% to 95% being singletons. Sequenced sample: blood. This chain connects TRBV19 to TRBJ1-1; D uncertain. This receptor was obtained from a girl aged 2 to 10 with cystic fibrosis. The CDR3 nucleotides read TGTGCCAGTAGTATAGGCCGGTTGGACACTGAAGCTTTCTTT. It translates to CASSIGRLDTEAFF. Filled out from reference TRBV19 and TRBJ1-1, the complete variable domain reads DGGITQSPKYLFRKEGQNVTLSCEQNLNHDAMYWYRQDPGQGLRLIYYSQIVNDFQKGDIAEGYSVSREKKESFPLTVTSAQKNPTAFYLCASSIGRLDTEAFFGQGTRLTVV.